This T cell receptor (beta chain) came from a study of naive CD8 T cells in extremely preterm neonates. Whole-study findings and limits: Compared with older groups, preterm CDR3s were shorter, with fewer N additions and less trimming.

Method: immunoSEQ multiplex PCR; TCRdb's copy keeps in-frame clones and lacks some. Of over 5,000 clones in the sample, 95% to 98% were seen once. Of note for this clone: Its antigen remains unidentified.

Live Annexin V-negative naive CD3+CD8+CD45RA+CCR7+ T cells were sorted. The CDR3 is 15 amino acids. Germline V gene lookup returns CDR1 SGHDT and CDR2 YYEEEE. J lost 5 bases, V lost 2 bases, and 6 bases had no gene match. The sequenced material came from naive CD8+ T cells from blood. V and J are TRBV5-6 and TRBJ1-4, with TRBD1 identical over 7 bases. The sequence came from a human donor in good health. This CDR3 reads CASSFGTAGNEKLFF. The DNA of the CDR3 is TGTGCCAGCAGCTTCGGGACAGCTGGGAATGAAAAACTGTTTTTT.